This T cell receptor (beta chain) is from a study of OX40 agonist ivuxolimab in advanced cancers. Study details: Checkpoint inhibitors had been given previously to over 30% of patients.

Produced via immunoSEQ multiplex PCR; TCRdb's table is partial and in-frame only. This repertoire shows about 45,000 clones, about 79% found once; its top ten account for 2.6%. The germline gives CDR1 SGHDT, CDR2 YYEEEE. This CDR3 is 16 amino acids long. Trimming stripped 4 bases from V and 2 bases from J, with 18 bases between. Study outcomes and limitations: Dosing at 0.1 to 3.0 mg/kg was accompanied by clonal expansion of CD4+ and CD8+ blood T cells by week 6. Partial responders treated at 0.1-3.0 mg/kg exhibited clonal expansion among the lowest measured.

With respect to this clone: Its antigen is unidentified.

The chain is built from TRBV5-6 and TRBJ1-1, with D maybe TRBD1 (5 bases). This TCR came from an adult with an advanced solid tumor such as melanoma, head and neck, liver or kidney cancer. This specimen consisted of CD4+ or CD8+ T cells sorted from blood, obtained in a trial of the OX40 agonist ivuxolimab. CDR3 nucleotides: TGTGCCAGCAGCAATTTTTATACAGGACTTAACACTGAAGCTTTCTTT. This encodes CASSNFYTGLNTEAFF.